This T cell receptor beta chain was sequenced during a study of Ad26.COV2.S vaccination and SARS-CoV-2 variants. In the study overall: This donor came from the COV1001 trial of Ad26.COV2.S. Study-level findings and limits: Breadth of non-spike TCRs did not differ between vaccinees and placebo recipients.

Germline CDR1 and CDR2: SQVTM and ANQGSEA. V lost 6 bases, J lost 5 bases, and 10 bases lay in between. There are 12 residues in the CDR3. The treatment: roughly 20 received Ad26.COV2.S at low or high dose, single or two shots; several received placebo; per-sample allocation not given. Day 63 after the first vaccine or placebo injection was the time point for sampling. Repertoires were generated with immunoSEQ multiplex PCR, while TCRdb's copy carries only in-frame clones and drops some. The repertoire holds around 420,000 clones, with roughly 88% as singletons. As to this clone: Its antigen is currently unknown.

The receptor was derived from a person between 18 and 65 years old who received the Ad26.COV2.S COVID-19 vaccine or a placebo. This sequence joins TRBV29-1 and TRBJ1-4, with D unresolved. The sample consisted of peripheral blood, taken in a trial of Ad26.COV2.S vaccine versus placebo. CDR3 sequence (DNA): TGCAGCGTGGGTCGTGGAAATGAAAAACTGTTTTTT. This codes for CSVGRGNEKLFF.